This TCR beta chain was found in a study of blood T cells in healthy people across ages. A note on this clonotype: A junction boundary mismatches the germline segment, possibly from a read error.

Next came a second PCR, run for about 7 to 12 cycles, which used a sample-barcoded 5' primer along with a J-beta primer mix. TCRdb fed the 5' RACE reads into MiXCR, producing one record per CDR3 protein. The repertoire holds 780,000 or so distinct CDR3 sequences, with approximately 55% as singletons. There are 15 residues in the CDR3. The sequence was collected from a man older than 75 in good health. This sequence joins TRBV12-3 or TRBV12-4 and TRBJ2-5; no reliable D call. What was sequenced was blood. CDR3 coding DNA: TGTGCCAGCAGTTTAGGAATTTTGGCCCAAGGGACCCAGTACTTC. Its translation: CASSLGILAQGTQYF.